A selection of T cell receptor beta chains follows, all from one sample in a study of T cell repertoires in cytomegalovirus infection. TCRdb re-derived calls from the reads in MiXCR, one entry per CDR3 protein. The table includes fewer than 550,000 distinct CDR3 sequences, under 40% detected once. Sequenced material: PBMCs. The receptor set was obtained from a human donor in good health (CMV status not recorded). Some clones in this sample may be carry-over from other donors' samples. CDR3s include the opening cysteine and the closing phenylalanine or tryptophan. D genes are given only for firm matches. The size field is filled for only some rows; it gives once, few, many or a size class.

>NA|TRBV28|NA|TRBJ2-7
CASSWQGGEQYF
TGTGCCAGCAGTTGGCAAGGGGGCGAGCAGTACTTC
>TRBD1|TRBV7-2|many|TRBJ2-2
CASSLRDRVFPGELFF
TGTGCCAGCAGCTTACGGGACAGGGTTTTTCCCGGGGAGCTGTTTTTT
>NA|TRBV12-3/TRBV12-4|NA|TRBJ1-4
CASSFGRGRKLFF
TGTGCCAGCAGCTTCGGGCGGGGGAGGAAACTGTTTTTT
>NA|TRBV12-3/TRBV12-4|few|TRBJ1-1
CASNPGGNTEAFF
TGTGCCAGCAACCCGGGGGGGAACACTGAAGCTTTCTTT
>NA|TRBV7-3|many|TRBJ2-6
CASSLFGTSISGANVLTF
TGTGCCAGCAGCTTATTCGGCACCTCCATCTCTGGGGCCAACGTCCTGACTTTC
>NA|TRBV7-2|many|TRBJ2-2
CASSLDLLNTGELFF
TGTGCCAGCAGCTTAGACCTCTTGAACACCGGGGAGCTGTTTTTT
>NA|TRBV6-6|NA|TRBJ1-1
CASSWGSKNTEAFF
TGTGCCAGCAGTTGGGGCAGTAAGAACACTGAAGCTTTCTTT
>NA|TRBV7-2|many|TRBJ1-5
CASSYGQNEINQPQHF
TGTGCCAGCAGCTACGGACAGAATGAAATCAATCAGCCCCAGCATTTT
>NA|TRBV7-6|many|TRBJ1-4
CASSLTRNEKLFF
TGTGCCAGCAGCTTAACCCGGAATGAAAAACTGTTTTTT
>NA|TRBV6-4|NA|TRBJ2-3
CASRASGAGTDTQYF
TGTGCCAGCAGAGCCTCGGGGGCTGGCACAGATACGCAGTATTTT
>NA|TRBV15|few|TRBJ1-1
CATSRGGTGNTEAFF
TGTGCCACCAGCAGAGGGGGAACAGGGAACACTGAAGCTTTCTTT
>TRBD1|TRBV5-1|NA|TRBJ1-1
CASSLGSGQLLNTEAFF
TGCGCCAGCAGCTTGGGATCGGGACAGCTCTTGAACACTGAAGCTTTCTTT
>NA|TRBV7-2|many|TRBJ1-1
CASSLALEAFF
TGTGCCAGCAGCCTGGCGCTTGAAGCTTTCTTT
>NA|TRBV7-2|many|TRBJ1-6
CASSPGRGRGRSYNSPLHF
TGTGCCAGCAGCCCAGGCAGGGGTCGGGGCCGCTCCTATAATTCACCCCTCCACTTT
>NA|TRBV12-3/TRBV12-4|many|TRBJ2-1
CASSSNEQFF
TGTGCCAGCAGCTCCAATGAGCAGTTCTTC
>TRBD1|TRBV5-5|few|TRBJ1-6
CASSYFQTGLDSPLHF
TGTGCCAGCAGCTACTTCCAGACAGGGTTGGATTCACCCCTCCACTTT
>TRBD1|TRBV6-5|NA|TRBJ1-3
CASSYGTGGSGNTIYF
TGTGCCAGCAGTTACGGGACAGGGGGTTCTGGAAACACCATATATTTT
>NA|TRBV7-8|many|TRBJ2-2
CASSLSRVAGELFF
TGTGCCAGCAGCTTATCTAGGGTGGCCGGGGAGCTGTTTTTT
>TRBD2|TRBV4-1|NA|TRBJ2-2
CASQGGSNTGELFF
TGCGCCAGCCAGGGAGGGTCGAACACCGGGGAGCTGTTTTTT
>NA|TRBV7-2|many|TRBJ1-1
CASSLGSYMNTEAFF
TGTGCCAGCAGCTTAGGCAGTTACATGAACACTGAAGCTTTCTTT
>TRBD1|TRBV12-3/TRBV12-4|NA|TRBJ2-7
CASSLRTGGSYEQYF
TGTGCCAGCAGTTTAAGGACAGGCGGATCCTACGAGCAGTACTTC
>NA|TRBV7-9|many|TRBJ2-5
CASSIGLLQETQYF
TGTGCCAGCAGCATCGGACTACTACAAGAGACCCAGTACTTC
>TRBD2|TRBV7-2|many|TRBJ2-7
CASSSGLAEQYF
TGTGCCAGCAGCTCGGGACTAGCGGAGCAGTACTTC
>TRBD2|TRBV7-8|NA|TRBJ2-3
CARSYLAGGYTQYF
TGTGCCAGGAGCTACTTAGCGGGCGGTTATACGCAGTATTTT
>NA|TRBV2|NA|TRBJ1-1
CASGREAFF
TGTGCCAGTGGACGTGAAGCTTTCTTT
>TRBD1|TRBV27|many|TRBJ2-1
CASTSGTAKVNEQFF
TGTGCCAGCACCTCCGGGACAGCTAAAGTCAATGAGCAGTTCTTC
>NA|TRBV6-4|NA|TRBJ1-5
CASPYSSNQPQHF
TGTGCCAGCCCTTACAGTAGCAATCAGCCCCAGCATTTT
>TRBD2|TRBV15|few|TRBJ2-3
CATSGPGGSTDTQYF
TGTGCCACCAGCGGGCCGGGGGGGAGCACAGATACGCAGTATTTT
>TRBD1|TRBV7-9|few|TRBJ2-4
CASSLGTGGRAKNIQYF
TGTGCCAGCAGCTTAGGGACAGGGGGAAGAGCCAAAAACATTCAGTACTTC
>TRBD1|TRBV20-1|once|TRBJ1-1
CSAIGTGATEAFF
TGCAGTGCTATTGGGACAGGGGCTACTGAAGCTTTCTTT
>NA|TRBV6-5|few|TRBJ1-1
CASSWGGTTEAFF
TGTGCCAGCAGTTGGGGGGGGACCACTGAAGCTTTCTTT
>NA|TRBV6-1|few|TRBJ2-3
CASSDGAFDGGDTQYF
TGTGCCAGCAGCGACGGCGCTTTCGATGGGGGAGATACGCAGTATTTT
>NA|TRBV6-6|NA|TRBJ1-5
CASSWSQSPQHF
TGTGCCAGCAGTTGGTCCCAATCGCCCCAGCATTTT
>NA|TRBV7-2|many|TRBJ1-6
CASSLIQGGNSPLHF
TGTGCCAGCAGCTTAATCCAGGGTGGTAATTCACCCCTCCACTTT
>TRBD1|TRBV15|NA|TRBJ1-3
CATRSTRDREESRKAGNTIYF
TGTGCCACCAGATCAACTCGGGACAGGGAAGAATCTCGAAAGGCTGGAAACACCATATATTTT
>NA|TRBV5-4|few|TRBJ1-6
CASSFTGASPLHF
TGTGCCAGCAGCTTTACAGGCGCATCACCCCTCCACTTT
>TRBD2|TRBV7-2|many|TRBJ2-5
CASSLRAGDRVGTQYF
TGTGCCAGCAGCCTCAGAGCGGGGGACCGTGTAGGGACCCAGTACTTC
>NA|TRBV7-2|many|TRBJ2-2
CASSLIVPGELFF
TGTGCCAGCAGCTTAATCGTTCCCGGGGAGCTGTTTTTT
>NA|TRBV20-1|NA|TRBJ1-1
CSARDANRPNTEAFF
TGCAGTGCTAGAGATGCGAACAGGCCTAACACTGAAGCTTTCTTT
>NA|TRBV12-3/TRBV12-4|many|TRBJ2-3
CASSSRGRGAGADTQYF
TGTGCCAGCAGCTCCAGGGGGCGGGGGGCCGGGGCAGATACGCAGTATTTT
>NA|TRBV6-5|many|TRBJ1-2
CASSYGGTIANYGYTF
TGTGCCAGCAGTTACGGCGGGACGATAGCTAACTATGGCTACACCTTC
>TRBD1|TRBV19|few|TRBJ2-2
CASSIGRTGGTGELFF
TGTGCCAGTAGTATAGGTCGGACAGGGGGGACCGGGGAGCTGTTTTTT
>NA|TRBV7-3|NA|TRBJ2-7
CASSLLTNSEQYF
TGTGCCAGCAGCTTATTGACAAATAGCGAGCAGTACTTC
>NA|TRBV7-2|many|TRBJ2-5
CASSLVGLLKETQYF
TGTGCCAGCAGCTTAGTAGGTCTTTTGAAAGAGACCCAGTACTTC
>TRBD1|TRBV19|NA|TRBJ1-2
CASSIDLPGQGNGYTF
TGTGCCAGTAGTATAGACCTCCCGGGACAGGGAAATGGCTACACCTTC
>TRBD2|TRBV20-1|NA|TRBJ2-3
CSARSGGPPDTQYF
TGCAGTGCTAGGTCGGGGGGGCCCCCAGATACGCAGTATTTT
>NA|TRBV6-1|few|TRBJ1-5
CASRGENQPQHF
TGTGCCAGCAGAGGGGAGAATCAGCCCCAGCATTTT
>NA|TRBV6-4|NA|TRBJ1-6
CASSDRLNSTLHF
TGTGCCAGCAGTGACCGATTAAATTCAACCCTCCACTTT
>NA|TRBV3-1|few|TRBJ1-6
CASSQDSWSSYNSPLHF
TGTGCCAGCAGCCAAGATAGTTGGAGCTCCTATAATTCACCCCTCCACTTT
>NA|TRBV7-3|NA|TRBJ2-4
CASSLDRDLAKNIQYF
TGTGCCAGCAGCCTTGACAGAGACCTAGCCAAAAACATTCAGTACTTC
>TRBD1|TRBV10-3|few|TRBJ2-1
CAISPRDSSYNEQFF
TGTGCCATCAGTCCTCGGGACAGTTCCTACAATGAGCAGTTCTTC
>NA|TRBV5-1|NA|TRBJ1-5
CASSMDGRGNQPQHF
TGCGCCAGCAGCATGGACGGACGTGGCAATCAGCCCCAGCATTTT
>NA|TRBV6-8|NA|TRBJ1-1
CASRGGGTEAFF
TGTGCCAGCAGGGGAGGTGGGACTGAAGCTTTCTTT
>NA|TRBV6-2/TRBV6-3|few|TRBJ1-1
CASSLKRRDLWMNTEAFF
TGTGCCAGCAGTCTCAAACGGCGGGACCTATGGATGAACACTGAAGCTTTCTTT
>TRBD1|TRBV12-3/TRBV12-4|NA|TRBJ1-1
CASSSHRGPGNTEAFF
TGTGCCAGCAGTTCCCACAGGGGGCCCGGGAACACTGAAGCTTTCTTT
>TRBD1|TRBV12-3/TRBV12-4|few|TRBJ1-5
CASSKRQGRNQPQHF
TGTGCCAGCAGTAAACGACAGGGACGAAATCAGCCCCAGCATTTT
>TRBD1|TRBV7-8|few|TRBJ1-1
CASSSQTGSAEAFF
TGTGCCAGCAGCTCCCAGACAGGGTCAGCTGAAGCTTTCTTT
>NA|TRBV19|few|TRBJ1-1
CASSIAGQNTEAFF
TGTGCCAGTAGTATAGCAGGCCAAAACACTGAAGCTTTCTTT
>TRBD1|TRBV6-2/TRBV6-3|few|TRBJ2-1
CASSYARGQYNEQFF
TGTGCCAGCAGTTATGCAAGGGGGCAGTACAATGAGCAGTTCTTC